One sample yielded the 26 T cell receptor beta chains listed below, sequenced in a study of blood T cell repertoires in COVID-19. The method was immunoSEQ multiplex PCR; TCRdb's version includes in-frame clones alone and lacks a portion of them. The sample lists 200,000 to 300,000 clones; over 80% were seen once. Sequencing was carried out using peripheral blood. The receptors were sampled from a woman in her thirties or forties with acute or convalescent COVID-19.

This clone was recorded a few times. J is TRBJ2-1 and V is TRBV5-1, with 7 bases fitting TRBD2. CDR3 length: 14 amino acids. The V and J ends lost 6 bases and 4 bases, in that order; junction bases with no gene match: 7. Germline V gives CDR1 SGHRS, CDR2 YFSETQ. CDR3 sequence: CASIKASGYNEQFF. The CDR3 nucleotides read TGCGCCAGCATCAAGGCTAGCGGATACAATGAGCAGTTCTTC.

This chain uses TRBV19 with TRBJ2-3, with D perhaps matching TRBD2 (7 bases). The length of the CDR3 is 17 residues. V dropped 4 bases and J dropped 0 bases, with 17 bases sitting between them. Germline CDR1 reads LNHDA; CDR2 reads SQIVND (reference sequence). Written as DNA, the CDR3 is TGTGCCAGTAGTACCCCGGGGGGCCCTTCTAGCACAGATACGCAGTATTTT. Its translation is CASSTPGGPSSTDTQYF.

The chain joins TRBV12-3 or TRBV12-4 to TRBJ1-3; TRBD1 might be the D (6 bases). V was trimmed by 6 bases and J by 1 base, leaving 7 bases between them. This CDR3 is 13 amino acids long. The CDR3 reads CASSTGSGNTIYF. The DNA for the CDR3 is TGTGCCAGCAGCACAGGGTCTGGAAACACCATATATTTT.

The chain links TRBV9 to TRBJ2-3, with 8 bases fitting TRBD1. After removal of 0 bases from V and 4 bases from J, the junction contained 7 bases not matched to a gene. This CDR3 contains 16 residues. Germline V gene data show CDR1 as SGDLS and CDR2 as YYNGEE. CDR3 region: CASSVGARGRADTQYF. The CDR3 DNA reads TGTGCCAGCAGCGTAGGTGCCAGGGGGCGGGCAGATACGCAGTATTTT.

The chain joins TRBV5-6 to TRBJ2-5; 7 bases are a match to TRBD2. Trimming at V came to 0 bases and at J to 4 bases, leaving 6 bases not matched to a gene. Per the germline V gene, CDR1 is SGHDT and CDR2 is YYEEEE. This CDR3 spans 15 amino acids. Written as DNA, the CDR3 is TGTGCCAGCAGCTTGGCCGTAGGGAGGGGAGAGACCCAGTACTTC. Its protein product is CASSLAVGRGETQYF.

The CDR3 here is CASSRDKNTEAFF. Written as DNA, the CDR3 is TGCGCCAGCAGCCGGGACAAGAACACTGAAGCTTTCTTT. V and J are TRBV5-1 and TRBJ1-1, with D perhaps TRBD1 (6 bases). The V end was cut by 4 bases, the J end by 1 base, with 8 bases between. This CDR3 spans 13 amino acids. Germline CDR1 and CDR2: SGHRS and YFSETQ.

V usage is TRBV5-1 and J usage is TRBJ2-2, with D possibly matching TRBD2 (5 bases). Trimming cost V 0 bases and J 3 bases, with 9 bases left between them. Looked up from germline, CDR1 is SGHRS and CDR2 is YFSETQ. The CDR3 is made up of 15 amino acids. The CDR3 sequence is CASSLGLAHTGELFF. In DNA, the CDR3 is TGCGCCAGCAGCTTGGGGCTAGCCCACACCGGGGAGCTGTTTTTT.

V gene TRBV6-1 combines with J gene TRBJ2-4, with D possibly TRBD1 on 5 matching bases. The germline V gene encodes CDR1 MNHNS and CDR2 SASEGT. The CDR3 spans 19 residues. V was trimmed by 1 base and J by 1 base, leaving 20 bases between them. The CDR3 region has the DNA TGTGCCAGCAGTGAAGTAGTGGGGCGACAGCAAGGGGCCAAAAACATTCAGTACTTC. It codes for CASSEVVGRQQGAKNIQYF.

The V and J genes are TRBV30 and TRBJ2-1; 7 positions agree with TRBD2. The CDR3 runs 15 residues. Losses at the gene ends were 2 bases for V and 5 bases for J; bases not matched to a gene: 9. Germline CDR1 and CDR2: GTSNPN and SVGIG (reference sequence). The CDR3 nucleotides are TGTGCCTGGAGTCTCAGCCTAGCGGTAAACAATGAGCAGTTCTTC. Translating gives CAWSLSLAVNNEQFF.

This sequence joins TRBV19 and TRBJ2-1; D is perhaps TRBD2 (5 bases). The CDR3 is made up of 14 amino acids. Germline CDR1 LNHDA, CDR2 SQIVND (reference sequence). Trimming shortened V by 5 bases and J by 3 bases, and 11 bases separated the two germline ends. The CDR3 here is CASSQEVSYNEQFF. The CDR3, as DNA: TGTGCCAGTAGTCAGGAGGTCAGCTACAATGAGCAGTTCTTC. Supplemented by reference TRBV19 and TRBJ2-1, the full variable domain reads DGGITQSPKYLFRKEGQNVTLSCEQNLNHDAMYWYRQDPGQGLRLIYYSQIVNDFQKGDIAEGYSVSREKKESFPLTVTSAQKNPTAFYLCASSQEVSYNEQFFGPGTRLTVL.

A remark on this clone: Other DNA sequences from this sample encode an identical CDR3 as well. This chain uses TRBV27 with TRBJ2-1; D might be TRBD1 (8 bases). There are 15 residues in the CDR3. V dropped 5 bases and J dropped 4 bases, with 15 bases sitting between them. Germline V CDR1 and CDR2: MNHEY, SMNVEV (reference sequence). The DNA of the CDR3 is TGTGCCAGCAGTCGGACACAGGGGGGGTACAATGAGCAGTTCTTC. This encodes CASSRTQGGYNEQFF.

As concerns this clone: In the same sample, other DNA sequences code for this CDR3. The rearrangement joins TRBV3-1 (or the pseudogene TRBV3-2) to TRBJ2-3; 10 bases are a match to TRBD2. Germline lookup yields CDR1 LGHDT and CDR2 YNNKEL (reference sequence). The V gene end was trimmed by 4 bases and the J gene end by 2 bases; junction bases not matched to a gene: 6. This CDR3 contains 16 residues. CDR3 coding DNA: TGTGCCAGCAGCCTTAGGACTAGCGGTTACACAGATACGCAGTATTTT. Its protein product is CASSLRTSGYTDTQYF.

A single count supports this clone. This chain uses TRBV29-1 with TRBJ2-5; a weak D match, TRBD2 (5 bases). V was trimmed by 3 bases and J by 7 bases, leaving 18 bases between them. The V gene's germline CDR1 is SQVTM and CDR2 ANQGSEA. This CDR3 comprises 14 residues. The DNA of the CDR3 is TGCAGCGTTGAGGCACTAGGCGGAACGGGGACCCAGTACTTC. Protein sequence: CSVEALGGTGTQYF.

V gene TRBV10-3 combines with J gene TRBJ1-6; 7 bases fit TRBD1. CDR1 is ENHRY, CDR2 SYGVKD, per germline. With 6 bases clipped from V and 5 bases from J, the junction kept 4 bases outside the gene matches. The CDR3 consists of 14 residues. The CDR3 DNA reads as TGTGCCATCAGGACCGGGACAGATAATTCACCCCTCCACTTT. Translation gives CAIRTGTDNSPLHF.

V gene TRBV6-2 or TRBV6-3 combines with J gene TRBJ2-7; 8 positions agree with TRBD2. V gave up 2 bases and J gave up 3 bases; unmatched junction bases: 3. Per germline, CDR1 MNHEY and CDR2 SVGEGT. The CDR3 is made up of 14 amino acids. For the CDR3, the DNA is TGTGCCAGCAGTTACAAAGCGGGGGTCTACGAGCAGTACGTC. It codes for CASSYKAGVYEQYV.

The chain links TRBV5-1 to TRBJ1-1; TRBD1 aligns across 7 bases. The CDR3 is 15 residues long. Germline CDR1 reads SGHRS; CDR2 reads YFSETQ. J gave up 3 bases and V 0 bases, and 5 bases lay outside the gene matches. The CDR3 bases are TGCGCCAGCAGCTTGGAGCAGGGGGTATACACTGAAGCTTTCTTT. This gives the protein CASSLEQGVYTEAFF.

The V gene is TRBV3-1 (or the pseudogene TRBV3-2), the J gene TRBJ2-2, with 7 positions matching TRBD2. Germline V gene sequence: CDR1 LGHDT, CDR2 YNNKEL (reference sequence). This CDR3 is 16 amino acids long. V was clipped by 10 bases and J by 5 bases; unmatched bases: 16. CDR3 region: CANGLLAGVGTGELFF. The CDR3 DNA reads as TGTGCCAACGGACTCCTGGCGGGGGTTGGTACCGGGGAGCTGTTTTTT.

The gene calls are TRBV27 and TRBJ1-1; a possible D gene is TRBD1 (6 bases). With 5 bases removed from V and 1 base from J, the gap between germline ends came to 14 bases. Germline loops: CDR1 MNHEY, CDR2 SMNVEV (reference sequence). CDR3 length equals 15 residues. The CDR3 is CASSKVDRRNTEAFF. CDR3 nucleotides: TGTGCCAGCAGTAAGGTCGACAGGCGGAACACTGAAGCTTTCTTT.

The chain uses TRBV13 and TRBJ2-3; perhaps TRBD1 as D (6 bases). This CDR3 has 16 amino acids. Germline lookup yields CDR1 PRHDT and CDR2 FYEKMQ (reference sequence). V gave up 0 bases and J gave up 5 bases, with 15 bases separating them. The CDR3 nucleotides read TGTGCCAGCAGCTTAGGCCTTGACAGGAGGAGAGATACGCAGTATTTT. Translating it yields CASSLGLDRRRDTQYF.

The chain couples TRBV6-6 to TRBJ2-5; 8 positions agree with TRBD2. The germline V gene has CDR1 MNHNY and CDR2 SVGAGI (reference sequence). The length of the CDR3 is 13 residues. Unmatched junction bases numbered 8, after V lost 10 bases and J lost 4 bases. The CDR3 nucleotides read TGTGCCACCAACCCTCGGGGGGGAGAGACCCAGTACTTC. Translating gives CATNPRGGETQYF.

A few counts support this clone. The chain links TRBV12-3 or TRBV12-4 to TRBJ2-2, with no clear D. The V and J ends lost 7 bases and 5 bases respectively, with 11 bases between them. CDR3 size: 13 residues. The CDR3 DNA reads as TGTGCCAGCAAAAGACAACAGACCGGGGAGCTGTTTTTT. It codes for CASKRQQTGELFF.

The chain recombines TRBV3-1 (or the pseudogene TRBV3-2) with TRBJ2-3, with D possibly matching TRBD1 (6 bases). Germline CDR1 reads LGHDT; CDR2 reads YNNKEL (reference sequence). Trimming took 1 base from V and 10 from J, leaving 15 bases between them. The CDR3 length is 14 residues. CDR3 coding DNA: TGTGCCAGCAGCCAAGGAGGGGGACCCTTCGCGCAGTATTTT. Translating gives CASSQGGGPFAQYF.

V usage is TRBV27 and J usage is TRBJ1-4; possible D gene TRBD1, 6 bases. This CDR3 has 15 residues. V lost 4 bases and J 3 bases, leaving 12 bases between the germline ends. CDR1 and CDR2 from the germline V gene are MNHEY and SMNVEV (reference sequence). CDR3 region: CASSSTGLANEKLFF. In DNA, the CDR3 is TGTGCCAGCAGTTCGACAGGTCTGGCTAATGAAAAACTGTTTTTT.

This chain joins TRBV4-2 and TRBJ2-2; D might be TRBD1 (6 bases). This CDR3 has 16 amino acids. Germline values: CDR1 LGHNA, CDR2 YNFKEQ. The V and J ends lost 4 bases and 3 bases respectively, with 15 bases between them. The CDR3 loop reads CASSPNLHRDTGELFF. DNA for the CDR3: TGTGCCAGCAGCCCTAACCTCCACAGGGACACCGGGGAGCTGTTTTTT.

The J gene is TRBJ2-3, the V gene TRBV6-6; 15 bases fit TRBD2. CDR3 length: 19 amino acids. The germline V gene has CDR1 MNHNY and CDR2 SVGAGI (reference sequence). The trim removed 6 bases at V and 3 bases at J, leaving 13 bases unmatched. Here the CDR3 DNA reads TGTGCCAGCAGCTATGGACTAGCGGGGGGGCCGAGCGGGACAGATACGCAGTATTTT. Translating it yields CASSYGLAGGPSGTDTQYF.

The CDR3 DNA follows: TGTGCCAGCAGTGAATCAGGCCCCGATACGCAGTATTTT. It translates to CASSESGPDTQYF. The genes are TRBV2 and TRBJ2-3; D unclear. This CDR3 comprises 13 residues. Looked up from germline, CDR1 is SNHLY and CDR2 is FYNNEI. Trimming left V 2 bases short and J 6 bases short, with 9 bases between. The full variable domain, rest sourced from reference TRBV2 and TRBJ2-3, is EPEVTQTPSHQVTQMGQEVILRCVPISNHLYFYWYRQILGQKVEFLVSFYNNEISEKSEIFDDQFSVERPDGSNFTLKIRSTKLEDSAMYFCASSESGPDTQYFGPGTRLTVL.